This entry lists 27 T cell receptor beta chains sequenced from one sample in a study of blood T cells in healthy people across ages. Together with a sample-barcoded 5' primer, a J-beta primer mix was included in a second PCR lasting about 6 to 11 cycles. TCRdb passed the 5' RACE reads through MiXCR, listing each CDR3 protein once. Here the sample spans fewer than 1.5 million distinct CDR3 sequences, 35% to 45% being singletons. The sequenced sample consisted of blood. These receptors originate from a woman between 18 and 30 years old in good health.

This clonotype has only a few counts. The chain has TRBV7-7 and TRBJ2-1; 10 nucleotides match TRBD2. Germline lookup yields CDR1 SSHAT and CDR2 FNYEAQ (reference sequence). The CDR3 runs to 16 residues. V shed 2 bases and J 7 bases; nucleotides not matched to a gene: 8. The CDR3 DNA follows: TGTGCCAGCAGCTTAAAAGCGGGAGGGCCTCAGAATGAGCAGTTCTTC. Its protein is CASSLKAGGPQNEQFF.

In its sample, this clonotype was seen a few times. The CDR3 sequence: CSARDATGAGYGYTF. The DNA of the CDR3 is TGCAGTGCTAGAGATGCTACAGGGGCCGGCTATGGCTACACCTTC. The chain uses TRBV20-1 and TRBJ1-2; 7 bases map to TRBD1. Trimming cost V 0 bases and J 4 bases; bases outside gene matches: 8. CDR1 and CDR2 (germline): DFQATT, SNEGSKA (reference sequence). The CDR3 totals 15 residues.

The chain is built from TRBV6-5 and TRBJ1-1, with 8 nucleotides matching TRBD1. Germline CDR1 reads MNHEY; CDR2 reads SVGAGI. V shed 6 bases, J shed 4 bases, and the junction held 7 bases outside the gene matches. CDR3 size: 14 residues. The CDR3 DNA reads as TGTGCCAGCAGACGGACAGGGAGGGGCACTGAAGCTTTCTTT. It is translated as CASRRTGRGTEAFF.

Note on this clonotype: At one end, the junction sequence differs from germline, possibly due to a read error. The CDR3 here is CACSQNVNVQYF. The CDR3 bases are TGTGCCTGCAGTCAGAATGTCAACGTTCAGTACTTC. The gene calls are TRBV12-3 or TRBV12-4 and TRBJ2-4; D is uncertain. The CDR3 consists of 12 residues.

This clonotype has more than one count but fewer than ten. The J gene is TRBJ1-5, the V gene TRBV7-9; 7 nucleotides agree with TRBD1. CDR3 length: 15 residues. Germline CDR1 SEHNR, CDR2 FQNEAQ (reference sequence). The V gene end was trimmed by 5 bases and the J gene end by 6 bases; junction bases not matched to a gene: 10. CDR3 bases: TGTGCCAGCAGCCCAGACAGGGTAGGGGGTCAGCCCCAGCATTTT. Protein product: CASSPDRVGGQPQHF. Full variable domain (rest looked up from reference TRBV7-9 and TRBJ1-5): DTGVSQNPRHKITKRGQNVTFRCDPISEHNRLYWYRQTLGQGPEFLTYFQNEAQLEKSRLLSDRFSAERPKGSFSTLEIQRTEQGDSAMYLCASSPDRVGGQPQHFGDGTRLSIL.

The CDR3 coding sequence is TGTGCCAGCAGCTCACGGGCCGGGAGTGCAGATACGCAGTATTTT. Residues: CASSSRAGSADTQYF. The rearrangement uses TRBV7-6 and TRBJ2-3, with D possibly TRBD2 on 6 matching bases. Germline V CDR1 and CDR2: SGHVS, FNYEAQ. V lost 4 bases and J lost 4, with 15 bases in between. The CDR3 sequence is 15 residues long.

The CDR3 here is CSASKDNMNTEAFF. CDR3 nucleotide sequence: TGCAGTGCTAGTAAGGACAACATGAACACTGAAGCTTTCTTT. The chain is built from TRBV20-1 and TRBJ1-1; maybe TRBD1 (5 bases). V was pared by 3 bases and J by 0 bases, with 11 bases between. The CDR3 is made up of 14 amino acids. In germline, CDR1 is DFQATT, CDR2 SNEGSKA (reference sequence).

The chain employs TRBV4-1 and TRBJ2-1; TRBD2 matches at 9 bases. The V gene end was trimmed by 4 bases and the J gene end by 7 bases; junction bases not matched to a gene: 11. The CDR3 is 16 residues long. The germline gives CDR1 MGHRA, CDR2 YSYEKL. The CDR3 bases are TGCGCCAGCAGCCCAGGCGGGAGGGCCTTGGGGAATGAGCAGTTCTTC. It yields the protein CASSPGGRALGNEQFF.

This clonotype has a single count. The chain recombines TRBV7-9 with TRBJ1-3; D possibly corresponds to TRBD1 (6 bases). Germline CDR1 reads SEHNR; CDR2 reads FQNEAQ (reference sequence). V lost 7 bases and J lost 0, with 16 bases in between. CDR3 length: 16 residues. CDR3 amino acids: CASTNWDKSSGNTIYF. The CDR3 nucleotides are TGTGCCAGCACCAACTGGGACAAGAGCTCTGGAAACACCATATATTTT.

The table lists this clonotype with a few counts. The rearrangement joins TRBV9 to TRBJ2-7; TRBD1 agrees at 9 bases. The germline V gene has CDR1 SGDLS and CDR2 YYNGEE. The ends lost 3 bases at V and 6 bases at J; junction bases unmatched: 7. The length of the CDR3 is 14 residues. The CDR3 DNA is TGTGCCAGCAGCGCCGGGACAGGGCTCATCGAGCAGTACTTC. This sequence encodes CASSAGTGLIEQYF.

This clonotype occurred a few times. The chain is built from TRBV29-1 and TRBJ1-4; possible D gene TRBD1, 6 bases. Per the germline V gene, CDR1 is SQVTM and CDR2 is ANQGSEA. With 3 bases removed from V and 5 bases from J, the gap between germline ends came to 13 bases. This CDR3 contains 14 residues. The CDR3 sequence is CSVDGGRGNEKLFF. CDR3 DNA sequence: TGCAGCGTTGATGGTGGAAGGGGGAATGAAAAACTGTTTTTT.

This clonotype was observed a few times. The chain couples TRBV6-5 to TRBJ1-5, with D perhaps matching TRBD1 (5 bases). Deletions cut 6 bases from V and 1 base from J, with 16 bases between. This CDR3 contains 16 residues. Germline values: CDR1 MNHEY, CDR2 SVGAGI. The CDR3 spells CASSPGGGWSNQPQHF. DNA of the CDR3: TGTGCCAGCAGCCCGGGGGGGGGATGGAGCAATCAGCCCCAGCATTTT.

The V and J genes are TRBV7-9 and TRBJ2-7, with 10 bases that match TRBD1. This CDR3 contains 14 residues. Germline V gives CDR1 SEHNR, CDR2 FQNEAQ (reference sequence). Trimming took 7 bases from V and 7 from J; bases not matched to a gene: 10. CDR3 loop: CASTGTGDSKEQYF. DNA of the CDR3: TGTGCCAGCACCGGGACAGGGGACTCTAAGGAGCAGTACTTC. The variable domain in full, with the rest retrieved from reference TRBV7-9 and TRBJ2-7, is DTGVSQNPRHKITKRGQNVTFRCDPISEHNRLYWYRQTLGQGPEFLTYFQNEAQLEKSRLLSDRFSAERPKGSFSTLEIQRTEQGDSAMYLCASTGTGDSKEQYFGPGTRLTVT.

This clonotype was observed at least ten times. The chain has TRBV6-6 and TRBJ1-2; the match to TRBD1 covers 8 bases. The CDR3 totals 13 residues. CDR1 is MNHNY and CDR2 is SVGAGI in the germline V gene (reference sequence). V dropped 6 bases and J dropped 3; count of bases not matched to a gene: 3. The CDR3 DNA follows: TGTGCCAGCAGCCCGACAGGGGACTATGGCTACACCTTC. The encoded protein is CASSPTGDYGYTF.

This chain joins TRBV20-1 and TRBJ2-1, with 12 bases fitting TRBD2. The CDR3 totals 14 residues. With V trimmed by 3 bases and J by 9 bases, 6 bases remained unmatched. CDR1 is DFQATT, CDR2 SNEGSKA, per germline (reference sequence). The DNA for the CDR3 is TGCAGTGCTAGTCCGCGACTAGCGGGAGCTGAGCAGTTCTTC. Encoded protein: CSASPRLAGAEQFF.

The chain uses TRBV29-1 and TRBJ2-4; tentatively, D is TRBD1 (6 bases). The DNA end is more similar to TRBJ2-7, so the J call may be wrong. The length of the CDR3 is 16 residues. Germline V CDR1 and CDR2: SQVTM, ANQGSEA. Here the CDR3 reads CSVEVIGGRTSYEQYF. The DNA for the CDR3 is TGCAGCGTTGAGGTAATAGGGGGACGGACTTCTTACGAGCAGTACTTC.

This chain joins TRBV20-1 and TRBJ1-6; tentative D call: TRBD1 (5 bases). This CDR3 comprises 14 residues. V lost 1 base, J lost 5 bases, and 9 bases lay in between. Germline CDR1 is DFQATT and CDR2 is SNEGSKA (reference sequence). The CDR3 nucleotides read TGCAGTGCTAGAGGAGGGACCAATAATTCACCCCTCCACTTT. Protein sequence: CSARGGTNNSPLHF.

V gene TRBV25-1 combines with J gene TRBJ2-2; 10 bases fit TRBD2. The ends lost 4 bases at V and 6 bases at J; junction bases unmatched: 11. CDR1 is MGHDK and CDR2 is SYGVNS in the germline V gene. The CDR3 has 17 amino acids. The CDR3 coding sequence is TGTGCCAGCAGTGGCCGAAGCCTAGCGGGAGAACCCGGGGAGCTGTTTTTT. Translation: CASSGRSLAGEPGELFF.

In this sample, this clonotype turned up a few times. This rearrangement joins TRBV11-2 to TRBJ2-1; D is perhaps TRBD2 (6 bases). The germline gives CDR1 SGHAT, CDR2 FQNNGV. This CDR3 region has 13 residues. Trimming removed 8 bases from V and 6 bases from J, with 14 bases in between. The CDR3 DNA reads TGTGCCAGCTTCCACGGGGGAATCAATGAGCAGTTCTTC. The encoded protein is CASFHGGINEQFF.

The table lists this clonotype with a few counts. The chain uses TRBV29-1 and TRBJ2-6, with D possibly called TRBD1 or TRBD2 (5 bases each). The V and J ends lost 0 bases and 0 bases respectively, with 12 bases between them. The CDR3 has 17 residues. Germline CDR1 is SQVTM and CDR2 is ANQGSEA. CDR3 sequence: CSVEDLGDRSGANVLTF. CDR3 in DNA: TGCAGCGTTGAAGATCTAGGGGACCGCTCTGGGGCCAACGTCCTGACTTTC.

This clonotype was seen ten or more times. The chain carries TRBV24-1 and TRBJ2-1, with 8 nucleotides matching TRBD2. V was pared by 4 bases and J by 2 bases, with 18 bases of the junction left unmatched. The V gene's germline CDR1 is KGHDR and CDR2 SFDVKD. The CDR3 is 20 amino acids. The CDR3 spells CATSEGPSGHTGRPYNEQFF. In nucleotides, the CDR3 is TGTGCCACCAGTGAAGGTCCTAGCGGGCATACTGGTCGTCCCTACAATGAGCAGTTCTTC.

There are a few counts of this clonotype. The chain uses TRBV7-9 and TRBJ1-2, with a weak D call TRBD1 (6 bases). The V gene's germline CDR1 is SEHNR and CDR2 FQNEAQ (reference sequence). The CDR3 length is 11 residues. The V gene lost 8 bases and the J gene lost 10 bases, with 14 bases spanning the gap. The DNA of the CDR3 is TGTGCCAGCCGGCTGACAGGCGCCTACACCTTC. Protein: CASRLTGAYTF.

V gene TRBV6-5 combines with J gene TRBJ2-5; no firm D call. The tail of the sequence fits TRBJ2-7 better, so the J call may be wrong. This CDR3 is 13 amino acids long. CDR1 and CDR2 (germline): MNHEY, SVGAGI. The CDR3 bases are TGTGCCAGCAGTTATGGCCTGGATAGCGAGCAGTACTTC. Translated, it gives CASSYGLDSEQYF.

This clonotype was detected a few times. CDR3: CSASLAGGPKNIQYF. Here the CDR3 DNA reads TGCAGTGCGTCGCTAGCGGGAGGGCCCAAAAACATTCAGTACTTC. J is TRBJ2-4 and V is TRBV20-1; TRBD2 matches at 12 bases. Germline loops: CDR1 DFQATT, CDR2 SNEGSKA (reference sequence). V dropped 6 bases and J dropped 2; count of bases not matched to a gene: 5. The CDR3 length is 15 residues.

The chain uses TRBV11-2 and TRBJ2-7; 8 bases align to TRBD2. Per germline, CDR1 SGHAT and CDR2 FQNNGV. The trim removed 5 bases at V and 7 bases at J, leaving 10 bases unmatched. CDR3 length equals 14 residues. The CDR3: CASSPELAENEQYF. CDR3 DNA: TGTGCCAGCAGCCCCGAACTAGCGGAAAATGAGCAGTACTTC.

The chain is built from TRBV11-2 and TRBJ2-1; TRBD2 might be the D (6 bases). The CDR3 is 15 amino acids. V was trimmed by 3 bases and J by 8 bases, leaving 17 bases between them. Germline-derived CDR1 and CDR2 are SGHAT and FQNNGV. DNA of the CDR3: TGTGCCAGCAGCTTGGACGCGGGGTGGAGAGATGAGCAGTTCTTC. Protein sequence: CASSLDAGWRDEQFF.

CDR3 residues: CASSGFTAGPPGTDGYTF. The CDR3 DNA sequence: TGCGCCAGCAGCGGATTTACCGCTGGACCGCCGGGTACCGATGGCTACACCTTC. The chain uses TRBV5-1 and TRBJ1-2; D unresolved. Germline V gene sequence: CDR1 SGHRS, CDR2 YFSETQ. The V gene lost 4 bases and the J gene lost 6 bases, with 28 bases spanning the gap. The CDR3 sequence is 18 residues long.